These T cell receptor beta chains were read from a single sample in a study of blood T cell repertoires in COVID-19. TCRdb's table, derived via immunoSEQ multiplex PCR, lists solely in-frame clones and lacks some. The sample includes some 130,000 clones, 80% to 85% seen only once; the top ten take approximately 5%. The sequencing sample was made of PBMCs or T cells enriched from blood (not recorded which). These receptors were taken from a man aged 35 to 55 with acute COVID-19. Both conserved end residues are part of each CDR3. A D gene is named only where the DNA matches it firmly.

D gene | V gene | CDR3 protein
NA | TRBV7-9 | CASRRASSGGYTF
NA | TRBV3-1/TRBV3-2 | CASSQDLRNSPLHF
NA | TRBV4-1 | CASSRTTHSRANYEQYF
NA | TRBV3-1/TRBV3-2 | CASSQDYRGSRDPHKQFF
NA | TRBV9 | CASSQPGNTIYF
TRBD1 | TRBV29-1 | CSVASFGTGGNYGYTF
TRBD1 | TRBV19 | CASTPRQGQEDTQYF
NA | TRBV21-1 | CASSALWGGHTEAFF
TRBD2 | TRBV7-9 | CASSPRLAGGSLNEQFF
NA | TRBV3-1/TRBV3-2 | CASSQGQVTYEQYF
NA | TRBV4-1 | CASSQVGLPQETQYF
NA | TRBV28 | CASRTYGEGQGETQYF
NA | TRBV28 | CASSWTVSLRFEGGPPQETQYF
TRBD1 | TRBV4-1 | CASSPFPGQGGDTQYF
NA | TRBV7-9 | CASSLAQGIQQFF
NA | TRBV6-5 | CASNLRVSEGYTF
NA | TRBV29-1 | CSVGLQVNTEAFF
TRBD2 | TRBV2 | CASSYGTIQETQYF